The 12 T cell receptor beta chains given below trace back to one sample, sequenced in a study of cytomegalovirus exposure and HLA in healthy donors. PCR was performed using 60 Vbeta and 13 Jbeta primers. Generated by immunoSEQ multiplex PCR, the TCRdb table keeps only in-frame clones and is missing some. The repertoire holds approximately 150,000 clones, with about 83% as singletons. The sample was PBMCs. All receptors come from a woman between 25 and 40 years old in good health and CMV-seronegative.

V is TRBV7-8 and J is TRBJ2-1; D unclear. V lost 5 bases to trimming and J lost 15 bases, with 23 bases between them. The CDR3 has 14 amino acids. Germline V gene sequence: CDR1 SGHVS, CDR2 FQNEAQ. The CDR3 region is CASSPGSGATVRFF. CDR3 in DNA: TGTGCCAGCAGCCCCGGGTCCGGCGCCACGGTCCGGTTCTTC.

The chain has TRBV7-6 and TRBJ2-3, with TRBD2 identical over 12 bases. With 1 base clipped from V and 6 bases from J, the junction kept 5 bases outside the gene matches. CDR1 is SGHVS and CDR2 is FNYEAQ in the germline V gene. The CDR3 consists of 16 residues. The CDR3: CASSLVRLAGADTQYF. CDR3 DNA sequence: TGTGCCAGCAGCTTAGTGAGACTAGCGGGAGCTGATACGCAGTATTTT.

Notes on this clone: Different DNA sequences within this sample yield the same CDR3. The V gene is TRBV30, the J gene TRBJ2-7, with D tentatively TRBD2 (5 bases). The CDR3 runs to 15 residues. Germline V lookup: CDR1 GTSNPN, CDR2 SVGIG (reference sequence). Trimming took off 5 bases at V and 0 bases at J, with 17 bases between the two ends. CDR3 sequence: CAWGVGPGSSYEQYF. CDR3 DNA: TGTGCCTGGGGGGTAGGGCCGGGGAGCTCCTACGAGCAGTACTTC. The complete variable domain, with remaining parts taken from reference TRBV30 and TRBJ2-7, reads SQTIHQWPATLVQPVGSPLSLECTVEGTSNPNLYWYRQAAGRGLQLLFYSVGIGQISSEVPQNLSASRPQDRQFILSSKKLLLSDSGFYLCAWGVGPGSSYEQYFGPGTRLTVT.

The chain links TRBV5-4 to TRBJ1-2, with 9 bases identical to TRBD1. V gave up 3 bases and J gave up 4 bases; unmatched junction bases: 7. CDR3 size: 15 residues. Germline CDR1 is SGHNT and CDR2 is YYREEE (reference sequence). For the CDR3, the DNA is TGTGCCAGCAGCTCTAGGACAGGGGATGGCTATGGCTACACCTTC. Translated, it gives CASSSRTGDGYGYTF. The whole variable domain, filled in from reference TRBV5-4 and TRBJ1-2, reads ETGVTQSPTHLIKTRGQQVTLRCSSQSGHNTVSWYQQALGQGPQFIFQYYREEENGRGNFPPRFSGLQFPNYSSELNVNALELDDSALYLCASSSRTGDGYGYTFGSGTRLTVV.

This chain connects TRBV28 to TRBJ2-2, with TRBD1 matching 7 bases. Trimming removed 5 bases from V and 6 bases from J; junction bases left unmatched: 6. The CDR3 contains 14 residues. Germline assignment: CDR1 MDHEN and CDR2 SYDVKM. The CDR3 loop reads CASSVRQGPGELFF. For the CDR3, the DNA is TGTGCCAGCAGTGTTCGACAGGGTCCCGGGGAGCTGTTTTTT.

The CDR3 reads CSALAEETQYF. As DNA, the CDR3 is TGCAGTGCCTTAGCGGAAGAGACCCAGTACTTC. The V and J genes are TRBV20-1 and TRBJ2-5; D is possibly TRBD2 (6 bases). This CDR3 is 11 amino acids long. Germline CDR1 and CDR2: DFQATT and SNEGSKA (reference sequence). V was trimmed by 6 bases and J by 3 bases, leaving 8 bases between them.

The CDR3, as DNA: TGTGCCAGCGGCCGGGACAGCTACGAGCAGTACTTC. As protein: CASGRDSYEQYF. The genes are TRBV2 and TRBJ2-7; 7 bases are shared with TRBD1. V lost 8 bases and J lost 3; bases outside the gene matches: 4. The CDR3 loop spans 12 amino acids. The germline gives CDR1 SNHLY, CDR2 FYNNEI.

The chain uses TRBV14 and TRBJ2-3; 13 nucleotides match TRBD2. J was trimmed by 4 bases and V by 4 bases; bases with no gene match: 5. The CDR3 loop spans 16 amino acids. Germline values: CDR1 SGHDN, CDR2 FVKESK. The CDR3 DNA follows: TGTGCCAGCAGCCCCGGACTAGCGGGGGTCGCAGATACGCAGTATTTT. Encoded protein: CASSPGLAGVADTQYF.

Note on this clone: In the same sample, other DNA sequences code for this CDR3. V is TRBV5-1 and J is TRBJ1-1; D is possibly TRBD1 (5 bases). V shed 4 bases and J shed 0 bases, with 7 bases lying between them. Germline V gene lookup returns CDR1 SGHRS and CDR2 YFSETQ. The CDR3 totals 13 residues. The CDR3 bases are TGCGCCAGCAGCCTGGGGCTGAACACTGAAGCTTTCTTT. It is translated as CASSLGLNTEAFF.

The chain links TRBV2 to TRBJ2-1; 10 positions match TRBD2. V dropped 8 bases and J dropped 6; count of bases not matched to a gene: 10. The germline V gene encodes CDR1 SNHLY and CDR2 FYNNEI. The CDR3 is made up of 15 amino acids. The CDR3 DNA follows: TGTGCCAGCTGGGTAGCGGGGGGCCCCATCAATGAGCAGTTCTTC. Amino acids: CASWVAGGPINEQFF.

This chain connects TRBV28 to TRBJ2-7, with 7 bases lining up with TRBD2. Germline V gene lookup returns CDR1 MDHEN and CDR2 SYDVKM. J was trimmed by 0 bases and V by 4 bases; bases with no gene match: 3. CDR3 length: 14 residues. This CDR3 is CASSWLAASYEQYF. CDR3 DNA: TGTGCCAGCAGTTGGCTAGCGGCCTCCTACGAGCAGTACTTC.

The chain has TRBV9 and TRBJ1-1, with 9 nucleotides matching TRBD1. The CDR3 loop spans 15 amino acids. V lost 0 bases to trimming and J lost 4 bases; unmatched junction nucleotides: 4. Germline lookup yields CDR1 SGDLS and CDR2 YYNGEE. CDR3 loop: CASSVASTGGTEAFF. CDR3 coding DNA: TGTGCCAGCAGCGTAGCTTCGACAGGGGGCACTGAAGCTTTCTTT. The full variable domain, completed using reference TRBV9 and TRBJ1-1, is DSGVTQTPKHLITATGQRVTLRCSPRSGDLSVYWYQQSLDQGLQFLIQYYNGEERAKGNILERFSAQQFPDLHSELNLSSLELGDSALYFCASSVASTGGTEAFFGQGTRLTVV.